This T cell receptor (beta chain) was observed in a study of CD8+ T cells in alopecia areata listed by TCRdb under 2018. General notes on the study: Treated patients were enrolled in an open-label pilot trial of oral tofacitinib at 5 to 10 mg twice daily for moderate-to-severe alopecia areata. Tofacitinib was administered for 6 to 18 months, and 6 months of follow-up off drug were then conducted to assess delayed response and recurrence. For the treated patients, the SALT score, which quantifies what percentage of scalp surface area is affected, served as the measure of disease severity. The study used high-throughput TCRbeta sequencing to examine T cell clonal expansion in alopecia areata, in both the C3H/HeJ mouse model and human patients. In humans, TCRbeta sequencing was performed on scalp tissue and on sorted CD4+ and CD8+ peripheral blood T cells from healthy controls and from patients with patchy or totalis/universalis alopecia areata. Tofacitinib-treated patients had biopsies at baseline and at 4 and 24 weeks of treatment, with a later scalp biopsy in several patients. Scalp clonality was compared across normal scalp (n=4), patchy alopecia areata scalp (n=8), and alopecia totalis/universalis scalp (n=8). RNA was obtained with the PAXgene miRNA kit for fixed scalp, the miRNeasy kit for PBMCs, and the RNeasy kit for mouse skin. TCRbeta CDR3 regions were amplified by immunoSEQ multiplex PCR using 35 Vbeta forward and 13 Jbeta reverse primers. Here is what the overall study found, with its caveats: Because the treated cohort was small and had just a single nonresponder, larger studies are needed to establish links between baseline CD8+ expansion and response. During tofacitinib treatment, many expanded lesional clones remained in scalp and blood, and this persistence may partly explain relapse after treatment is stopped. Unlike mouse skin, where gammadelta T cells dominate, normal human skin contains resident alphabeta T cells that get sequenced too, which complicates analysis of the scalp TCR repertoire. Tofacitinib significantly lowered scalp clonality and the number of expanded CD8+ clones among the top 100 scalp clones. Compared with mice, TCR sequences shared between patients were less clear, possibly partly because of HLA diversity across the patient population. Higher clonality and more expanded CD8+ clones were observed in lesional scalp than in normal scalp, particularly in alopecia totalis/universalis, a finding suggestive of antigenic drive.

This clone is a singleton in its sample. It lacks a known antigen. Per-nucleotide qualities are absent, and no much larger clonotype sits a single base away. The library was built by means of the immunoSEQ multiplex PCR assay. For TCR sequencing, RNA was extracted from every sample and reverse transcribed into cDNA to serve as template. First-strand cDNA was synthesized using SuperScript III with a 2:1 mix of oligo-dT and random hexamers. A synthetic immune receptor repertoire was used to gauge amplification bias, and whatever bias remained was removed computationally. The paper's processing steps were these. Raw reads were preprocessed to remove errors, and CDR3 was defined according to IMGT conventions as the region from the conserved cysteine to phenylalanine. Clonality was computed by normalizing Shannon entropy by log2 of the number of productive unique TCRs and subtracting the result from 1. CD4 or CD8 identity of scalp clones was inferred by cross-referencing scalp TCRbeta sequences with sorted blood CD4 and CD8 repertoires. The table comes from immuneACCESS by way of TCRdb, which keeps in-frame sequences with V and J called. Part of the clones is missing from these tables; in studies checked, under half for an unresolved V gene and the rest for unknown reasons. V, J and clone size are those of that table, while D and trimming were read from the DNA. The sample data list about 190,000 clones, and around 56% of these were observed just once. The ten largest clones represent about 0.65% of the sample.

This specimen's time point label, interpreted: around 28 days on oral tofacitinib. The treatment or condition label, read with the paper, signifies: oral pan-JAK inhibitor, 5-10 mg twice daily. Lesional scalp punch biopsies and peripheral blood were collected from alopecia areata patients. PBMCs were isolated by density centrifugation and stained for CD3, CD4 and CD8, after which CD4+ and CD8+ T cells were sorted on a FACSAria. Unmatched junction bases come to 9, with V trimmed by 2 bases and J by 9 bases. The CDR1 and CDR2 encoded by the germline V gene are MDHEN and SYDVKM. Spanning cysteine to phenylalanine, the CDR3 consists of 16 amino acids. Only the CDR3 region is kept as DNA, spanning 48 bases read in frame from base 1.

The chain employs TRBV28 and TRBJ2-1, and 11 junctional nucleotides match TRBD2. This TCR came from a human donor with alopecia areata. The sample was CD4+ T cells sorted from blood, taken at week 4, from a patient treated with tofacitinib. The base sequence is TGTGCCAGCAGTTTACTTCCGACTAGCGGGAAAGGTGAGCAGTTCTTC. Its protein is CASSLLPTSGKGEQFF. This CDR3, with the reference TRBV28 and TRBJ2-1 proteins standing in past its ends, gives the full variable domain DVKVTQSSRYLVKRTGEKVFLECVQDMDHENMFWYRQDPGLGLRLIYFSYDVKMKEKGDIPEGYSVSREKKERFSLILESASTNQTSMYLCASSLLPTSGKGEQFFGPGTRLTVL.